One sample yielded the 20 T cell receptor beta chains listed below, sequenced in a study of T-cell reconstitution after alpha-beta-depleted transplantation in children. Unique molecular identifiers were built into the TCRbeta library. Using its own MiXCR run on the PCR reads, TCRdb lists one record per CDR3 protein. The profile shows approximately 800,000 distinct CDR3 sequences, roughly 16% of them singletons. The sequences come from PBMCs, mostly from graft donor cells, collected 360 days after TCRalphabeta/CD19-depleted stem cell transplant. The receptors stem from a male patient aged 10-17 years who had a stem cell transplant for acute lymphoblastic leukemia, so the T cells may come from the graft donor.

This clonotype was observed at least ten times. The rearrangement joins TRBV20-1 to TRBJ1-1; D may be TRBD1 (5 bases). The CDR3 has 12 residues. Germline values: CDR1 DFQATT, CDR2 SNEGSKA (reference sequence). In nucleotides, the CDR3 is TGCAGCCGACGTGGGGGAAAAACTGAAGCTTTCTTT. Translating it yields CSRRGGKTEAFF.

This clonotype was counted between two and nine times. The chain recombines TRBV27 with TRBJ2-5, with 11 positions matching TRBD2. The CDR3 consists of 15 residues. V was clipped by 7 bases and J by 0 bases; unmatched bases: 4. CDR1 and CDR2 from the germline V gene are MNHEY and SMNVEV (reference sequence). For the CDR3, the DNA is TGTGCCAGCACCCGACTAGCGGGGAACCAAGAGACCCAGTACTTC. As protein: CASTRLAGNQETQYF.

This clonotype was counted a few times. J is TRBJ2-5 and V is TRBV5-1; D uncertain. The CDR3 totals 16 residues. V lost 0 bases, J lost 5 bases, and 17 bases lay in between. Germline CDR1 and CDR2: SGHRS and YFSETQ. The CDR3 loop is CASSLAASSLIETQYF. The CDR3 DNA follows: TGCGCCAGCAGCTTGGCCGCTAGTTCCCTCATTGAGACCCAGTACTTC.

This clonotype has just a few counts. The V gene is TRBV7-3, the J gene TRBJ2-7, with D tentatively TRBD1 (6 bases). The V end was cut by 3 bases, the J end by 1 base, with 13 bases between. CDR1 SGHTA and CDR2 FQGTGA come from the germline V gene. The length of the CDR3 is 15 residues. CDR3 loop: CASSFGAGVSYEQYF. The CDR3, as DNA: TGTGCCAGCAGCTTTGGCGCAGGGGTTTCCTACGAGCAGTACTTC.

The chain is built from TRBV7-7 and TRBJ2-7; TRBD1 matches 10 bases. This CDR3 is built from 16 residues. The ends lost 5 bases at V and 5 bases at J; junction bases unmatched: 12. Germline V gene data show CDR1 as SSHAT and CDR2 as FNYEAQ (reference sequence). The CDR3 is CASSAGFGTGEDEQYF. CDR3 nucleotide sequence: TGTGCCAGCAGCGCGGGGTTCGGGACAGGGGAGGACGAGCAGTACTTC. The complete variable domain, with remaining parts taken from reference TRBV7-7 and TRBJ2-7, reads GAGVSQSPRYKVTKRGQDVTLRCDPISSHATLYWYQQALGQGPEFLTYFNYEAQPDKSGLPSDRFSAERPEGSISTLTIQRTEQRDSAMYRCASSAGFGTGEDEQYFGPGTRLTVT.

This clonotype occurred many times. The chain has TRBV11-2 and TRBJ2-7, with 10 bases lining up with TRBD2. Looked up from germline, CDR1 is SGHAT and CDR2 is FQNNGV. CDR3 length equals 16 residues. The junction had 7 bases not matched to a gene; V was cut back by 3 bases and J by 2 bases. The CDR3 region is CASSFRGSGRTYEQYF. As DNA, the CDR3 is TGTGCCAGCAGCTTTAGGGGTAGCGGGAGGACCTACGAGCAGTACTTC. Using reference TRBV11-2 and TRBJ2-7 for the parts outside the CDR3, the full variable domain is EAGVAQSPRYKIIEKRQSVAFWCNPISGHATLYWYQQILGQGPKLLIQFQNNGVVDDSQLPKDRFSAERLKGVDSTLKIQPAKLEDSAVYLCASSFRGSGRTYEQYFGPGTRLTVT.

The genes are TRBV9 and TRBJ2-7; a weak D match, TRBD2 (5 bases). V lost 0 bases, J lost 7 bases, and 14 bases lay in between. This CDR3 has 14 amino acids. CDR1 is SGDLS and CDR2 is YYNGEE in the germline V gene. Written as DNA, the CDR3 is TGTGCCAGCAGCGTAGTTAGCGACCTCGGGGAGCAGTACTTC. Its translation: CASSVVSDLGEQYF.

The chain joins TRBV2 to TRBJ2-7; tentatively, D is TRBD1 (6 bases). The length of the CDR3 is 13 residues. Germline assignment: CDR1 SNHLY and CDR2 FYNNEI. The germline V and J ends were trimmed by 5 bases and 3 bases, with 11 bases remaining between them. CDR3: CASSWDTYYEQYF. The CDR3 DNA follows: TGTGCCAGCAGTTGGGACACCTACTACGAGCAGTACTTC.

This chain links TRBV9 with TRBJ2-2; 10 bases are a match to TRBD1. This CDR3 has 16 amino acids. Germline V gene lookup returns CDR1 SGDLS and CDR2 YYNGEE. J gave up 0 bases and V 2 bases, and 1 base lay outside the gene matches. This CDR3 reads CASSVGTGANTGELFF. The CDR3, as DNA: TGTGCCAGCAGCGTTGGGACAGGGGCGAACACCGGGGAGCTGTTTTTT. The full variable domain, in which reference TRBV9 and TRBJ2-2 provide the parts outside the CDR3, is DSGVTQTPKHLITATGQRVTLRCSPRSGDLSVYWYQQSLDQGLQFLIQYYNGEERAKGNILERFSAQQFPDLHSELNLSSLELGDSALYFCASSVGTGANTGELFFGEGSRLTVL.

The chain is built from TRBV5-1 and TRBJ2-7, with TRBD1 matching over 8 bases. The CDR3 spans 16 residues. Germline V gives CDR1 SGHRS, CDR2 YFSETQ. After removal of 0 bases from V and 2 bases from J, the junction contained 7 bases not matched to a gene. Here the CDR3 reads CASSLARDRHTYEQYF. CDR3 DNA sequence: TGCGCCAGCAGCTTGGCCCGGGACAGGCATACCTACGAGCAGTACTTC.

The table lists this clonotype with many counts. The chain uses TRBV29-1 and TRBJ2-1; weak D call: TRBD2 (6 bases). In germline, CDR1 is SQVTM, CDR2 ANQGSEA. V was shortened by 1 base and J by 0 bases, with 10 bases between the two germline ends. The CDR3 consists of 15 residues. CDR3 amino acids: CSVEGIGSSYNEQFF. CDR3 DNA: TGCAGCGTTGAAGGTATCGGGAGCTCCTACAATGAGCAGTTCTTC.

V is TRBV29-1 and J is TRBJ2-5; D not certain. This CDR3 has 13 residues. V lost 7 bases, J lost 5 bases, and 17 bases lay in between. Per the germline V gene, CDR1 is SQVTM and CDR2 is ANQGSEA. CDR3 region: CSALPGPWETQYF. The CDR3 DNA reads TGCAGCGCCCTCCCCGGGCCCTGGGAGACCCAGTACTTC. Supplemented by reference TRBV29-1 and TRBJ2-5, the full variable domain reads SAVISQKPSRDICQRGTSLTIQCQVDSQVTMMFWYRQQPGQSLTLIATANQGSEATYESGFVIDKFPISRPNLTFSTLTVSNMSPEDSSIYLCSALPGPWETQYFGPGTRLLVL.

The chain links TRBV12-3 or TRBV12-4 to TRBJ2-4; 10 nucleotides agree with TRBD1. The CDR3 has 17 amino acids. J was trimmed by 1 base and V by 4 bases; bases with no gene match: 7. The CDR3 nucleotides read TGTGCCAGCAGTTCTCCGGGACAGGGGATGGCCAAAAACATTCAGTACTTC. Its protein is CASSSPGQGMAKNIQYF.

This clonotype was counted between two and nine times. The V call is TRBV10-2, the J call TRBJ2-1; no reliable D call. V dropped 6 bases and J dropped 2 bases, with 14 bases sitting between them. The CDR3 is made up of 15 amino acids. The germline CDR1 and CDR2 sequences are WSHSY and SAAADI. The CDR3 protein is CASRKRAPPYNEQFF. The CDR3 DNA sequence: TGCGCCAGCAGAAAAAGGGCCCCCCCCTACAATGAGCAGTTCTTC.

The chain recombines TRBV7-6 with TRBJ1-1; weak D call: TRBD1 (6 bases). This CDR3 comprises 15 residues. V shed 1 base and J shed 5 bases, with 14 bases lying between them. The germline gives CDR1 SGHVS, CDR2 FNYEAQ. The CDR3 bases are TGTGCCAGCAGCTTAGTGTCCGGGGGCGGTACTGAAGCTTTCTTT. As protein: CASSLVSGGGTEAFF.

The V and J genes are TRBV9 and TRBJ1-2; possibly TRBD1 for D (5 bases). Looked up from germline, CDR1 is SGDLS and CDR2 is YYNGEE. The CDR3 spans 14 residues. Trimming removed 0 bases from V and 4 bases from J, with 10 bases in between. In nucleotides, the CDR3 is TGTGCCAGCAGCGTAGGCCAGGGTGGCTATGGCTACACCTTC. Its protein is CASSVGQGGYGYTF.

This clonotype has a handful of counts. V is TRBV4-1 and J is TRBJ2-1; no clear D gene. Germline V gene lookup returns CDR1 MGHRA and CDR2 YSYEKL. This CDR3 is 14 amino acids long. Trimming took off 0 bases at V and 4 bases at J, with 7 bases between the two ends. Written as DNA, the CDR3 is TGCGCCAGCAGCCAAGAGGGTAGTTACAATGAGCAGTTCTTC. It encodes CASSQEGSYNEQFF.

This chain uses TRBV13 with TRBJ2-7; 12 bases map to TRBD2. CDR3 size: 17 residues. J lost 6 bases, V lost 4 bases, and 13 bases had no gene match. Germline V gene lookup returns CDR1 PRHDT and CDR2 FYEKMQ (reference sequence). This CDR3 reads CASSYLWTSGKVGEQYF. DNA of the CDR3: TGTGCCAGCAGCTACCTTTGGACTAGCGGGAAGGTCGGCGAGCAGTACTTC.

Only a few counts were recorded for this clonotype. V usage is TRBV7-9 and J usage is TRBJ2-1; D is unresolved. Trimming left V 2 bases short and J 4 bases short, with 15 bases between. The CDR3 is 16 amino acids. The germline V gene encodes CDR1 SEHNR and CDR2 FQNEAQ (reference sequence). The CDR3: CASSLPTFPLYNEQFF. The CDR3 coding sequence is TGTGCCAGCAGCTTACCGACCTTTCCCCTTTACAATGAGCAGTTCTTC.

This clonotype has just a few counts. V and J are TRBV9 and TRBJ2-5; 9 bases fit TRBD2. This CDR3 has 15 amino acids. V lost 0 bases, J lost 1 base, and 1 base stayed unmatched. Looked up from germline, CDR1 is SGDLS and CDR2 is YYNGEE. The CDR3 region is CASSVGGRAQETQYF. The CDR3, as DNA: TGTGCCAGCAGCGTAGGCGGGAGGGCCCAAGAGACCCAGTACTTC.